This T cell receptor beta chain stems from a study of CD8+ T cells in alopecia areata. Extracted from the samples, RNA was reverse transcribed into cDNA to serve as the sequencing template. Using immunoSEQ multiplex PCR, the repertoire was profiled, and TCRdb retains in-frame clones only, with some absent. Of approximately 210,000 clones in the sample, approximately 72% were seen once. Documented treatment: oral pan-JAK inhibitor, 5-10 mg twice daily. The germline V gene has CDR1 LNHNV and CDR2 YYDKDF (reference sequence). V lost 4 bases and J lost 11; bases outside the gene matches: 9. CDR3 length: 13 residues.

The TCR sequence derives from a human donor with alopecia areata. The V gene is TRBV15, the J gene TRBJ1-1; TRBD1 aligns across 8 bases. Source: CD4+ T cells sorted from blood, taken around week 44, from a patient treated with tofacitinib. The CDR3 reads CATSKPDRAYAFF. As DNA, the CDR3 is TGTGCCACCAGCAAACCGGACAGGGCGTATGCTTTCTTT.